This entry is about one TCR beta chain. These data come from a study of siplizumab effects on memory and regulatory T cells. The CDR3 consists of 14 residues. CDR1 and CDR2 (germline): GTSNPN, SVGIG (reference sequence). With 2 bases clipped from V and 5 bases from J, the junction kept 3 bases outside the gene matches. Measured with immunoSEQ multiplex PCR; TCRdb has only the in-frame clones, and not every one. The sample contains over 100,000 clones, approximately 90% of which appear only once. The chain is built from TRBV30 and TRBJ2-5; TRBD2 agrees at 12 bases. This sequence was found in a human donor in good health. Material: CD4+ T cells sorted from blood. In DNA, the CDR3 is TGTGCCTGGAGTAGGACTAGCGGGAAGGAGACCCAGTACTTC. Its translation: CAWSRTSGKETQYF. The whole variable domain, filled in from reference TRBV30 and TRBJ2-5, reads SQTIHQWPATLVQPVGSPLSLECTVEGTSNPNLYWYRQAAGRGLQLLFYSVGIGQISSEVPQNLSASRPQDRQFILSSKKLLLSDSGFYLCAWSRTSGKETQYFGPGTRLLVL.